This T cell receptor beta chain originates from a study of OX40 agonist ivuxolimab in advanced cancers. Libraries were prepared by immunoSEQ multiplex PCR; TCRdb keeps only in-frame clonotypes and omits some of them. The sample holds roughly 70,000 clones, 65% to 90% seen once. This TCR was sampled from an adult with an advanced solid tumor such as melanoma, head and neck, liver or kidney cancer. This material consisted of CD4+ or CD8+ T cells sorted from blood, taken in a trial of the OX40 agonist ivuxolimab.

The CDR3 loop reads CASSLVSPQETQYF. The DNA of the CDR3 is TGTGCCAGCAGCTTAGTCTCTCCGCAAGAGACCCAGTACTTC. The genes are TRBV11-2 and TRBJ2-5, with no clear D. This CDR3 region has 14 residues. The V gene lost 1 base and the J gene lost 2 bases, with 8 bases spanning the gap. CDR1 SGHAT and CDR2 FQNNGV come from the germline V gene.